This is a list of T cell receptor beta chains from one sample in a study of response to subunit inactivated influenza vaccine. TCRdb re-analysed the RT-PCR reads in MiXCR, keeping a single row per CDR3 protein. Here the sample spans a few hundred thousand distinct CDR3 sequences, more than 10% being singletons. The starting material was non-naive T cells sorted from PBMCs, obtained approximately 15 days before vaccination. The receptors were gathered from a man in his fifties who received an inactivated influenza vaccine. The CDR3 runs from the conserved cysteine through the conserved F or W. A D gene is named only where the DNA matches it firmly. Not all rows give a size; the values are once, few, many and, for expanded clones, a class.

- | many | TRBJ1-4 | TRBV6-1 | TGTGCCAGCAGTCGGCGAGACAGGAATGAAAAACTGTTTTTT | CASSRRDRNEKLFF
- | - | TRBJ2-7 | TRBV7-2 | TGTGCCAGCAGGCCCCCGGGGGAACCCTACGAGCAGTACTTC | CASRPPGEPYEQYF
TRBD2 | few | TRBJ2-7 | TRBV7-8 | TGTGCCAGCAGTTATGATTCGGGACTAGCGGGCTCTTTAGAGGTGTACGAGCAGTACTTC | CASSYDSGLAGSLEVYEQYF
TRBD1 | few | TRBJ1-2 | TRBV6-4 | TGTGCCAGCAGTCCTTGGACAGGGGGTGGCTACACCTTC | CASSPWTGGGYTF
- | - | TRBJ2-5 | TRBV20-1 | TGCTGTGCCGTTGGAGGAGGGGCCACCGGAGAGACCCAGTACTTC | CCAVGGGATGETQYF
- | many | TRBJ1-2 | TRBV11-2 | TGTGCCAGCAGCTCTGGCGGGGAAGGGGGCTACACCTTC | CASSSGGEGGYTF
- | few | TRBJ2-5 | TRBV7-2 | TGTGCCAGCAGCCGGGACCGTTTCGGAGAGACCCAGTACTTC | CASSRDRFGETQYF
TRBD1 | - | TRBJ1-4 | TRBV20-1 | TGCAGTGCTAGAGATGTGGACAGGGTTAACGAAAAACTGTTTTTT | CSARDVDRVNEKLFF
- | - | TRBJ2-7 | TRBV7-2 | TGTGCCAGCAGCTTAGTGGGGGCGAACGAGCAGTACTTC | CASSLVGANEQYF
- | - | TRBJ2-3 | TRBV20-1 | TGCAGTGCTAGAGACAGGGGCGGCACAGATACGCAGTATTTT | CSARDRGGTDTQYF
- | - | TRBJ1-4 | TRBV20-1 | TGCAGTGCGTTCCGGGGCAGAGGGAATGAAAAACTGTTTTTT | CSAFRGRGNEKLFF
- | few | TRBJ1-5 | TRBV24-1 | TGTGCCACCAGTGATTCCACATCCGGGTCCAGCAATCAGCCCCAGCATTTT | CATSDSTSGSSNQPQHF
- | - | TRBJ2-5 | TRBV12-3/TRBV12-4 | TGTGCCAGCGGGCTAAACCAAGAGACCCAGTACTTC | CASGLNQETQYF
TRBD1 | few | TRBJ2-1 | TRBV28 | TGTGCCAGCAGTTTGAGGAGGAGACAGGGGCCCTACAATGAGCAGTTCTTC | CASSLRRRQGPYNEQFF
TRBD2 | many | TRBJ2-3 | TRBV7-9 | TGTGCCAGCAGCGGTCCTAGCGGGAGGAGCACAGATACGCAGTATTTT | CASSGPSGRSTDTQYF
TRBD2 | - | TRBJ2-1 | TRBV19 | TGTGCCAGTAGTATAGGGACAACTAGCGGGAGGAGGAATGAGCAGTTCTTC | CASSIGTTSGRRNEQFF
TRBD1 | many | TRBJ2-1 | TRBV29-1 | TGCAGCGTTGAAGTAGGGACAGTTGAACTTGGGCAGTTCTTC | CSVEVGTVELGQFF
TRBD1 | few | TRBJ1-3 | TRBV10-3 | TGTGCCATCAGTGAGGACAGGGTAGCCGGAAACACCATATATTTT | CAISEDRVAGNTIYF
- | few | TRBJ2-7 | TRBV4-3 | TGCGCCAGCAGCCGGCTCGGGGGAGAGGTCTACGAGCAGTACTTC | CASSRLGGEVYEQYF
TRBD1 | few | TRBJ1-1 | TRBV28 | TGTGCCAGCAGTTCGGACAGGGTGTATTCGAACACTGAAGCTTTCTTT | CASSSDRVYSNTEAFF
- | many | TRBJ1-1 | TRBV5-1 | TGCGCCAGCAGCTTAGGGGCCTTACGGGCTGAAGCTTTCTTT | CASSLGALRAEAFF
TRBD1 | many | TRBJ2-3 | TRBV4-3 | TGCGCCAGCAGCCAGACAGGGTTAGGTGATACGCAGTATTTT | CASSQTGLGDTQYF
- | many | TRBJ2-3 | TRBV5-1 | TGCGCCAGCAGCTTGCCTCTTTCCGATACGCAGTATTTT | CASSLPLSDTQYF
- | - | TRBJ2-1 | TRBV12-3/TRBV12-4 | TGTGCCAGCAGTTCGTCATGGACTTCTTCCTACAATGAGCAGTTCTTC | CASSSSWTSSYNEQFF
TRBD1 | - | TRBJ2-1 | TRBV11-2 | TGTGCCAGCAGCCCGAAGACAGGGGCCTTGGACAATGAGCAGTTCTTC | CASSPKTGALDNEQFF
- | - | TRBJ1-1 | TRBV4-1 | TGCGCCAGCAGCCAAGAAGGCGGTAGACAGAGGAACACTGAAGCTTTCTTT | CASSQEGGRQRNTEAFF
- | many | TRBJ1-2 | TRBV29-1 | TGCAGCGTCCTCGGGGGATCCTCTAACTATGGCTACACCTTC | CSVLGGSSNYGYTF
- | - | TRBJ1-5 | TRBV4-2 | TGTGCCAGCAGCCAAGTCTACGGCAGCAATCAGCCCCAGCATTTT | CASSQVYGSNQPQHF
- | - | TRBJ2-5 | TRBV5-1 | TGCGCCAGCAGCCACGGGCAGGGGACAGAGACCCAGTACTTC | CASSHGQGTETQYF
- | many | TRBJ2-3 | TRBV5-1 | TGCGCCAGCAGCTCCTCACAGTCTAGGGGCACAGATACGCAGTATTTT | CASSSSQSRGTDTQYF
TRBD2 | many | TRBJ2-3 | TRBV7-9 | TGTGCCAGCTCGGGGGGACCGCATGATACGCAGTATTTT | CASSGGPHDTQYF
TRBD1 | few | TRBJ2-1 | TRBV7-9 | TGTGCCAGCAGCTACCACAGGGGTGTCAATGAGCAGTTCTTC | CASSYHRGVNEQFF